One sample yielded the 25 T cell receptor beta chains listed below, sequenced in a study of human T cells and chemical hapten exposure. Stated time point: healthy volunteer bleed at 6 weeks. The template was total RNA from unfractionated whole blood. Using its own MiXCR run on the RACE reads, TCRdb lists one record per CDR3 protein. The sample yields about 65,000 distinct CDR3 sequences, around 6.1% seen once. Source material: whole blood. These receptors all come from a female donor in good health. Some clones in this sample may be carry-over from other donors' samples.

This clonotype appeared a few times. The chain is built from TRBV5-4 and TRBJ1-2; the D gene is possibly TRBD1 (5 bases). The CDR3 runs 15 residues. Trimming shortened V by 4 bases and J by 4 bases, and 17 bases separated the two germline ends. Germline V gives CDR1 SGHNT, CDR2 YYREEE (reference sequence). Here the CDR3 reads CASSLQGTNRYGYTF. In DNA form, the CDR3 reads TGTGCCAGCAGCCTTCAGGGTACTAACCGCTATGGCTACACCTTC.

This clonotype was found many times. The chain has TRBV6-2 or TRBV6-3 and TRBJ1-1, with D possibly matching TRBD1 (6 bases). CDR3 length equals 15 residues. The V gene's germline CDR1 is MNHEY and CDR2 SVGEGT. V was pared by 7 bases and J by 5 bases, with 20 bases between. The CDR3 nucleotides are TGTGCCAGCACGCATTTACAGGGCCGGTATACTGAAGCTTTCTTT. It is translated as CASTHLQGRYTEAFF.

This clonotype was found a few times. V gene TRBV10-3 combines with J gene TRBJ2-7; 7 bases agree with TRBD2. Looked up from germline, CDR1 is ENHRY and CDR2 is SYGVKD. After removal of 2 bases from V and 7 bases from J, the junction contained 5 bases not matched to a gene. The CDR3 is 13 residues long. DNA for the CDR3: TGTGCCATCAGTGAGCGGGAGGCCTGGGAGCAGTACTTC. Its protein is CAISEREAWEQYF.

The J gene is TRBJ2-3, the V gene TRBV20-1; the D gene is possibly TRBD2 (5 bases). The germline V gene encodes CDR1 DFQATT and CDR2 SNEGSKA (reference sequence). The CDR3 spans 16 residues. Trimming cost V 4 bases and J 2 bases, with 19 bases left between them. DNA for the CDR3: TGCAGTGCTAATATTATTTTGAGGGCCATCACAGATACGCAGTATTTT. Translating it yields CSANIILRAITDTQYF.

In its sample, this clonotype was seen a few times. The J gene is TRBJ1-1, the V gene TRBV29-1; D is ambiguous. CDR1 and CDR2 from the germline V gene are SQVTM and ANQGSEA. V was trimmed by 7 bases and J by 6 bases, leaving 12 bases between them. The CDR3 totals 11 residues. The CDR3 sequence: CSAGPKAEAFF. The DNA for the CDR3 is TGCAGCGCAGGACCGAAGGCTGAAGCTTTCTTT. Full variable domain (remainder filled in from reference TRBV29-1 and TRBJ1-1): SAVISQKPSRDICQRGTSLTIQCQVDSQVTMMFWYRQQPGQSLTLIATANQGSEATYESGFVIDKFPISRPNLTFSTLTVSNMSPEDSSIYLCSAGPKAEAFFGQGTRLTVV.

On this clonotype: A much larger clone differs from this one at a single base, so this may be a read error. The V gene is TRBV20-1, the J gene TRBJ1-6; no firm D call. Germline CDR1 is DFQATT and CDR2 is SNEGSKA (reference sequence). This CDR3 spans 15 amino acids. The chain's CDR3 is CSARGTSSYNSPLNF. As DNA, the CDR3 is TGCAGTGCTAGAGGGACGAGCTCCTATAATTCACCCCTCAACTTT.

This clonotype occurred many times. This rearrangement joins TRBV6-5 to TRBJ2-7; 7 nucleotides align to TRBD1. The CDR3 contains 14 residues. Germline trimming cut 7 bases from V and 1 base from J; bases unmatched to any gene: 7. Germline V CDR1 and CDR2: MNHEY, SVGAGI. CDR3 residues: CASKPGTASYEQYF. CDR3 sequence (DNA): TGTGCCAGCAAGCCCGGGACAGCATCCTACGAGCAGTACTTC.

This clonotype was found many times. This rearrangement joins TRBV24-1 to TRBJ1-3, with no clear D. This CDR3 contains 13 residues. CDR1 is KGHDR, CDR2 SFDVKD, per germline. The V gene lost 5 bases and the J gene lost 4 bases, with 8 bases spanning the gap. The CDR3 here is CATSAGPGNTIYF. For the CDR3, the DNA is TGTGCCACCAGTGCCGGGCCCGGAAACACCATATATTTT.

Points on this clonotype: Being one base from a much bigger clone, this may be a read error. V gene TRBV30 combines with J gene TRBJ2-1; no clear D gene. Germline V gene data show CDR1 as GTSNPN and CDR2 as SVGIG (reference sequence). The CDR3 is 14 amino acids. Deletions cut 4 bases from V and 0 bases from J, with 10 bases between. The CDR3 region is CAWKKGYSYNEQFF. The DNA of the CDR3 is TGTGCCTGGAAAAAGGGCTACTCCTACAATGAGCAGTTCTTC.

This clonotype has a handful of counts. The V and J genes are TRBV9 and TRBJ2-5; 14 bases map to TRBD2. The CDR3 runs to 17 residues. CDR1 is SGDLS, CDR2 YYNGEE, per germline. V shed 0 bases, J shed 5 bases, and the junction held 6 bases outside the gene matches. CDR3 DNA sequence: TGTGCCAGCAGCGTAGGACCCCGGACTAGCGGGAGGGAGACCCAGTACTTC. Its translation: CASSVGPRTSGRETQYF.

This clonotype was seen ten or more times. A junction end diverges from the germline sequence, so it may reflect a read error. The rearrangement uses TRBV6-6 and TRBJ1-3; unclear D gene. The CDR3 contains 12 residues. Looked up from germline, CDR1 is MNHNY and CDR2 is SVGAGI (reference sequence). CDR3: CASSDSGNTIYF. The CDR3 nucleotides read TGTGCCAGCAGTGACTCTGGAAACACCATATATTTT.

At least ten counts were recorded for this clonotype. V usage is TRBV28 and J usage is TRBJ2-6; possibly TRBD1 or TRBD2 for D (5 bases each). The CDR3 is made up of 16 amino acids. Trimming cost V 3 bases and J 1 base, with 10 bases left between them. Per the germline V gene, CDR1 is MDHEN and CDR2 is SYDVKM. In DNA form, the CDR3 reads TGTGCCAGCAGTTTTGGGACGGTGTCTGGGGCCAACGTCCTGACTTTC. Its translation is CASSFGTVSGANVLTF.

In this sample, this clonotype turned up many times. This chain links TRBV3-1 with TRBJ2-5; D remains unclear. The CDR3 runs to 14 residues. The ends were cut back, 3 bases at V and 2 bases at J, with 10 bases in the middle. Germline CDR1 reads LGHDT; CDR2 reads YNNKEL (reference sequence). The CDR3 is CASSHSALQETQYF. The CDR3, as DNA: TGTGCCAGCAGCCATTCGGCCCTTCAAGAGACCCAGTACTTC.

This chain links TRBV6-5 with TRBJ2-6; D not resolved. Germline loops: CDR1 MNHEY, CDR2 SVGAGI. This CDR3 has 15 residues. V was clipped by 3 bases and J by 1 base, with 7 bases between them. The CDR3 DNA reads TGTGCCAGCAGTTATGGGGAATCTGGGGCCAACGTCCTGACTTTC. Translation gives CASSYGESGANVLTF.

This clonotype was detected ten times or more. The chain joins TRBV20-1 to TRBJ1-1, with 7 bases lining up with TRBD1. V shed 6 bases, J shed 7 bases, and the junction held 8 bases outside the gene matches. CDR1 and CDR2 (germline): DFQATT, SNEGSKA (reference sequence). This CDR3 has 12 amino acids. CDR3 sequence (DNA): TGCAGTGCCGGGACAGAGGGAATTGAAGCTTTCTTT. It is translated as CSAGTEGIEAFF.

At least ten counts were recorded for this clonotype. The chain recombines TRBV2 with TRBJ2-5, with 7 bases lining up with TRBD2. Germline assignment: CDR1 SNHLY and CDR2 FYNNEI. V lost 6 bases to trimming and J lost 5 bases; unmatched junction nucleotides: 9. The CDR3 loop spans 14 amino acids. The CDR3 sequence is CASSATQGGETQYF. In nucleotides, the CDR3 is TGTGCCAGCAGCGCAACTCAGGGAGGGGAGACCCAGTACTTC. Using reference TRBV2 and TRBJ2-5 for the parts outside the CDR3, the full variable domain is EPEVTQTPSHQVTQMGQEVILRCVPISNHLYFYWYRQILGQKVEFLVSFYNNEISEKSEIFDDQFSVERPDGSNFTLKIRSTKLEDSAMYFCASSATQGGETQYFGPGTRLLVL.

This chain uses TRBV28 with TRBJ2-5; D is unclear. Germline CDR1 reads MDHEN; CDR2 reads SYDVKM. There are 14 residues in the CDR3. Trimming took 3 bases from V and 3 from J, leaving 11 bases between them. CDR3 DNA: TGTGCCAGCAGTTTGGTGCTAGGGAAAGAGACCCAGTACTTC. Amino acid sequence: CASSLVLGKETQYF.

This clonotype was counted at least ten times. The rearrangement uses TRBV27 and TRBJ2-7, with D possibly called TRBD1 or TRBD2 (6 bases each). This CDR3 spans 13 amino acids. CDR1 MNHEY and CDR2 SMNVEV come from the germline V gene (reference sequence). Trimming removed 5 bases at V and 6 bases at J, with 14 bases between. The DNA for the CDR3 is TGTGCCAGCAGTCCGGGGGCGACGGGCGAGCAGTACTTC. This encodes CASSPGATGEQYF.

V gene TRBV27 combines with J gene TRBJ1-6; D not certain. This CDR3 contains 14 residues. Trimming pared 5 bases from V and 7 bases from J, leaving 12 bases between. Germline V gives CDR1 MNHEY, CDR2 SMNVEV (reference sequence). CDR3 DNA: TGTGCCAGCAGTCGATTAGAGTCGAATTCACCCCTCCACTTT. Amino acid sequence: CASSRLESNSPLHF.

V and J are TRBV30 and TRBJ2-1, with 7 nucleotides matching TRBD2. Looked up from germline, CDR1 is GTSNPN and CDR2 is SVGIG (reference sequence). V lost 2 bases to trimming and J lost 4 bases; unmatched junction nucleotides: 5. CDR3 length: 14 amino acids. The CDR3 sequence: CAWSSKRGYNEQFF. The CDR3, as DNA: TGTGCCTGGAGTTCTAAGCGGGGTTACAATGAGCAGTTCTTC.

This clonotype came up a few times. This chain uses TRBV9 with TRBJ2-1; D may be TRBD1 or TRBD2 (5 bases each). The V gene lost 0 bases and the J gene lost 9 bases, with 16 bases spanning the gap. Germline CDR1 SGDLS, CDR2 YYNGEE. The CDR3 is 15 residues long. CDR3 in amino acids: CASSVERSLGGEQFF. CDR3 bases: TGTGCCAGCAGCGTAGAAAGGTCCCTTGGGGGTGAGCAGTTCTTC.

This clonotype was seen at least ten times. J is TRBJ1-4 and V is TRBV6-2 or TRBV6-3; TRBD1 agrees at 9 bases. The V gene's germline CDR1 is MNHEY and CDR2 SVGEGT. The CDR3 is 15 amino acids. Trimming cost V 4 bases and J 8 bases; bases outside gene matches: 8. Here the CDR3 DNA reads TGTGCCAGCAGTTCCGCCGGGACAGGGAAGGAAAAACTGTTTTTT. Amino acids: CASSSAGTGKEKLFF.

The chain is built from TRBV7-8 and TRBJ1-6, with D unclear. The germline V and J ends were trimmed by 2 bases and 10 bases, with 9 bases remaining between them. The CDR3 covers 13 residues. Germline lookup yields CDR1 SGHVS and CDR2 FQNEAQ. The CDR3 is CASSLTQASPLHF. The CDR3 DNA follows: TGTGCCAGCAGCTTAACCCAGGCCTCACCCCTCCACTTT.

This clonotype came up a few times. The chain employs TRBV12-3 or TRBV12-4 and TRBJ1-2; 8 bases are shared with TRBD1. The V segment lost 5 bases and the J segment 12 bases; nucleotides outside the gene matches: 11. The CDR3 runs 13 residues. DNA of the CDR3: TGTGCCAGCAGTCCGGGACAGGCCGGGGGCGACACCTTC. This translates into CASSPGQAGGDTF.

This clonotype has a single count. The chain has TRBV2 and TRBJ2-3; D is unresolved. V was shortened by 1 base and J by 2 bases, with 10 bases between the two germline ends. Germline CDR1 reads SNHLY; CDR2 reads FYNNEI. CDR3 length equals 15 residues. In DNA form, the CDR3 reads TGTGCCAGCAGTGAAGGAACAAGCACCACAGATACGCAGTATTTT. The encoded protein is CASSEGTSTTDTQYF.